These 12 T cell receptor beta chains share one sample of origin, sequenced in a study of Graves' ophthalmopathy and Graves' hyperthyroidism. Investigators amplified TCR beta CDR3 regions from RNA transcripts. Following a first-round RT-PCR that used HTBI primers, a second-round multiplex PCR was carried out. TCRdb recomputed calls from the multiplex PCR reads with MiXCR, one row per CDR3 protein. The sample has 400,000 to 450,000 distinct CDR3 sequences; around 21% are singletons. Material for sequencing was peripheral blood. The receptors here all came from a woman between 18 and 29 years old with stable Graves' hyperthyroidism.

This clonotype has ten or more counts. The chain has TRBV19 and TRBJ1-5, with a tentative D call TRBD1 (5 bases). This CDR3 contains 15 residues. CDR1 and CDR2 (germline): LNHDA, SQIVND (reference sequence). Trimming left V 1 base short and J 7 bases short, with 14 bases between. As DNA, the CDR3 is TGTGCCAGTAGTATAGTCGCAGGGAACGAACAGCCCCAGCATTTT. Amino acids: CASSIVAGNEQPQHF.

This clonotype was found many times. The chain uses TRBV29-1 and TRBJ2-5, with 11 bases aligning to TRBD1. This CDR3 contains 13 residues. Trimming cost V 5 bases and J 5 bases; bases outside gene matches: 4. Germline values: CDR1 SQVTM, CDR2 ANQGSEA. The CDR3 DNA is TGCAGCGTTCGGACAGGGGGCCAGGAGACCCAGTACTTC. Its translation: CSVRTGGQETQYF.

The sample holds a few counts of this clonotype. The rearrangement joins TRBV27 to TRBJ2-7; 9 positions agree with TRBD1. Trimming cost V 8 bases and J 3 bases; bases outside gene matches: 5. The germline gives CDR1 MNHEY, CDR2 SMNVEV (reference sequence). There are 13 residues in the CDR3. This chain's CDR3 is CASGLTGGYEQYF. In DNA, the CDR3 is TGTGCCAGCGGATTGACAGGGGGCTACGAGCAGTACTTC.

The chain joins TRBV28 to TRBJ1-2; D possibly corresponds to TRBD1 (5 bases). Germline assignment: CDR1 MDHEN and CDR2 SYDVKM. V lost 8 bases to trimming and J lost 8 bases, with 12 bases between them. The CDR3 runs 11 residues. The CDR3 sequence: CASGREGGYTF. The CDR3 DNA is TGTGCCAGCGGCAGGGAGGGCGGCTACACCTTC.

This clonotype was found many times. J is TRBJ1-6 and V is TRBV10-3; the D is unclear. CDR1 is ENHRY and CDR2 is SYGVKD in the germline V gene. The CDR3 totals 13 residues. V was cut by 4 bases and J by 9 bases, with 10 bases left in between. This CDR3 is CAISGTKTSPLHF. The CDR3 region has the DNA TGTGCCATCAGTGGAACAAAAACTTCACCCCTCCACTTT.

This clonotype was detected many times. This chain links TRBV11-2 with TRBJ2-5, with D tentatively TRBD2 (6 bases). CDR3 size: 14 residues. CDR1 SGHAT and CDR2 FQNNGV come from the germline V gene. Trimming stripped 5 bases from V and 1 base from J, with 11 bases between. The CDR3 DNA reads as TGTGCCAGCAGCGCCGGTAGCGGCCAAGAGACCCAGTACTTC. As protein: CASSAGSGQETQYF. Complete variable domain (other parts from reference TRBV11-2 and TRBJ2-5): EAGVAQSPRYKIIEKRQSVAFWCNPISGHATLYWYQQILGQGPKLLIQFQNNGVVDDSQLPKDRFSAERLKGVDSTLKIQPAKLEDSAVYLCASSAGSGQETQYFGPGTRLLVL.

This clonotype has just a few counts. J is TRBJ2-7 and V is TRBV30; TRBD1 aligns across 8 bases. The CDR3 length is 12 residues. Germline V CDR1 and CDR2: GTSNPN, SVGIG (reference sequence). After removal of 7 bases from V and 5 bases from J, the junction contained 7 bases not matched to a gene. CDR3 sequence (DNA): TGTGCCTTTGACAGGGGAGAGCACGAGCAGTACTTC. This gives the protein CAFDRGEHEQYF.

The chain joins TRBV6-2 or TRBV6-3 to TRBJ1-5; TRBD1 matches at 8 bases. V shed 5 bases, J shed 1 base, and the junction held 7 bases outside the gene matches. Germline CDR1 is MNHEY and CDR2 is SVGEGT. The CDR3 consists of 16 residues. The DNA for the CDR3 is TGTGCCAGCAGTCAAAGGACAGGGATAAGCAATCAGCCCCAGCATTTT. Translated: CASSQRTGISNQPQHF.

This clonotype was seen many times. V and J are TRBV5-1 and TRBJ1-2; D perhaps matches TRBD1 (6 bases). CDR1 is SGHRS, CDR2 YFSETQ, per germline. The CDR3 sequence is 15 residues long. The ends were cut back, 0 bases at V and 4 bases at J, with 13 bases in the middle. As DNA, the CDR3 is TGCGCCAGCAGCTTGGATGGGGACACGGTCTATGGCTACACCTTC. Protein: CASSLDGDTVYGYTF.

This chain uses TRBV28 with TRBJ1-1; D is uncertain. Trimming removed 1 base from V and 5 bases from J, with 11 bases in between. Looked up from germline, CDR1 is MDHEN and CDR2 is SYDVKM. CDR3 length: 14 amino acids. The CDR3 here is CASSLLSGVTEAFF. The CDR3 bases are TGTGCCAGCAGTTTATTGAGCGGGGTAACTGAAGCTTTCTTT.

This clonotype was observed at least ten times. The rearrangement uses TRBV10-3 and TRBJ2-7, with TRBD1 matching 9 bases. CDR1 and CDR2 (germline): ENHRY, SYGVKD. The V gene end was trimmed by 7 bases and the J gene end by 2 bases; junction bases not matched to a gene: 3. The length of the CDR3 is 13 residues. Here the CDR3 reads CAIMDRGTYEQYF. CDR3 coding DNA: TGTGCCATCATGGACAGGGGAACCTACGAGCAGTACTTC.

A few counts support this clonotype. The V call is TRBV4-3, the J call TRBJ2-7; possibly TRBD1 for D (5 bases). V was pared by 0 bases and J by 7 bases, with 16 bases between. The CDR3 sequence is 15 residues long. Germline V lookup: CDR1 LGHNA, CDR2 YSLEER. The CDR3, as DNA: TGCGCCAGCAGCCAAGATCGTGGCAGGGCTAATGAGCAGTACTTC. Translation gives CASSQDRGRANEQYF.